The subject of this entry is one T cell receptor (beta chain). The protocol was immunoSEQ multiplex PCR, while the TCRdb copy is restricted to in-frame clones and leaves out a portion. The table lists about 3,400 clones, approximately 71% of them singletons. These data originate in a study of immune cell composition in non-small cell lung cancer. Normal lung was sampled as far from the tumour as possible, at least 3 cm. This CDR3 region has 11 residues. Trimming left V 5 bases short and J 6 bases short, with 8 bases between. Germline CDR1 SGHAT, CDR2 FQDESV (reference sequence). The sequenced sample consisted of non-adjacent lung tissue. The sequence derives from a human donor with non-small cell lung cancer. This sequence joins TRBV11-1 and TRBJ2-7; D is perhaps TRBD1 (5 bases). CDR3 sequence (DNA): TGTGCCAGCAGCCAGGGCCTCGAGCAGTACTTC. Translation gives CASSQGLEQYF.